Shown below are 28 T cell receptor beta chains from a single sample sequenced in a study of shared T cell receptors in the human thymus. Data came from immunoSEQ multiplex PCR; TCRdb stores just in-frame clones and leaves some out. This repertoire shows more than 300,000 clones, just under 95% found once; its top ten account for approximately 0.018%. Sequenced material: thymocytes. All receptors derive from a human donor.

The CDR3 protein is CASRNRGFSNEQFF. The CDR3 DNA follows: TGCGCCAGCAGGAACAGGGGGTTTAGTAATGAGCAGTTCTTC. The gene calls are TRBV10-1 and TRBJ2-1, with TRBD1 matching 8 bases. Germline V gene lookup returns CDR1 WNHNN and CDR2 SYGVQD (reference sequence). With 6 bases clipped from V and 7 bases from J, the junction kept 8 bases outside the gene matches. This CDR3 comprises 14 residues.

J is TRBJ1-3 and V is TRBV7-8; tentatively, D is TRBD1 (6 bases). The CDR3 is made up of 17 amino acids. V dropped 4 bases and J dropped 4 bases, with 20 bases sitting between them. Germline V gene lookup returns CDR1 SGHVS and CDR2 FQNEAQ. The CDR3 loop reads CASSSPRGGAKGNTIYF. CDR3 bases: TGTGCCAGCAGCTCGCCCAGAGGGGGGGCCAAGGGAAACACCATATATTTT. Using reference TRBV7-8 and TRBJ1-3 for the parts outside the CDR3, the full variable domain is GAGVSQSPRYKVAKRGQDVALRCDPISGHVSLFWYQQALGQGPEFLTYFQNEAQLDKSGLPSDRFFAERPEGSVSTLKIQRTQQEDSAVYLCASSSPRGGAKGNTIYFGEGSWLTVV.

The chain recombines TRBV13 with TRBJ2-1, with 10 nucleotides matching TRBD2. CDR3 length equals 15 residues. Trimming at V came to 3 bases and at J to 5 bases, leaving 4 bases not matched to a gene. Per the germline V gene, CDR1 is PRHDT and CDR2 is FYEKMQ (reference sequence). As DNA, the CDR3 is TGTGCCAGCAGCTTGGGACTAGCGACAAACAATGAGCAGTTCTTC. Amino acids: CASSLGLATNNEQFF.

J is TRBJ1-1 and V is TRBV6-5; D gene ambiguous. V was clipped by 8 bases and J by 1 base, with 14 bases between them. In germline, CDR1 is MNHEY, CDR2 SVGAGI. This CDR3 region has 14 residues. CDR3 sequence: CASFLEPWNTEAFF. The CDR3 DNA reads TGTGCCAGCTTCCTCGAGCCCTGGAACACTGAAGCTTTCTTT.

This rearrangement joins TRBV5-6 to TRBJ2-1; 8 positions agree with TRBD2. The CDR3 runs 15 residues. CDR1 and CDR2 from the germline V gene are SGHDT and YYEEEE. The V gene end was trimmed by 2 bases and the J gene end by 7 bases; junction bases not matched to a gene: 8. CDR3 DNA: TGTGCCAGCAGCTTCGGGAGGGCAGTGGTTAATGAGCAGTTCTTC. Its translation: CASSFGRAVVNEQFF.

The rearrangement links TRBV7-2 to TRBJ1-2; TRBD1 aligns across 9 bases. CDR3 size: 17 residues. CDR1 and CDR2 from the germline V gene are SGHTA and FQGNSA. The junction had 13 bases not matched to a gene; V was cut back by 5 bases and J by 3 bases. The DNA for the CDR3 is TGTGCCAGCAGCCTACGTATGGGACAGGGCTCTGACTATGGCTACACCTTC. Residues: CASSLRMGQGSDYGYTF. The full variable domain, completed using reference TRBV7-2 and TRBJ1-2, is GAGVSQSPSNKVTEKGKDVELRCDPISGHTALYWYRQSLGQGLEFLIYFQGNSAPDKSGLPSDRFSAERTGGSVSTLTIQRTQQEDSAVYLCASSLRMGQGSDYGYTFGSGTRLTVV.

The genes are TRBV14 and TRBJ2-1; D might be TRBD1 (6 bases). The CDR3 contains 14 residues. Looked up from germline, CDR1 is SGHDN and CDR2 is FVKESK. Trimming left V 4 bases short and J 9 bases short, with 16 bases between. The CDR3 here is CASSPTRPTGEQFF. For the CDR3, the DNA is TGTGCCAGCAGCCCTACCCGTCCGACAGGTGAGCAGTTCTTC.

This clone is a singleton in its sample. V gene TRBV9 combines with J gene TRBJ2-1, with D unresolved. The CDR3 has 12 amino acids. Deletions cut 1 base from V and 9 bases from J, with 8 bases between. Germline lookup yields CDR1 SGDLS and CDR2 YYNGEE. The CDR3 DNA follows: TGTGCCAGCAGCGTACGTGGCCCTGAGCAGTTCTTC. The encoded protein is CASSVRGPEQFF.

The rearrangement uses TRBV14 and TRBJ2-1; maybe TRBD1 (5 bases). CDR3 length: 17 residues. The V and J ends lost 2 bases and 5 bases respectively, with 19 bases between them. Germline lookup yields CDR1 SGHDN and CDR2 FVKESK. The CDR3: CASSQLTAGVMHNEQFF. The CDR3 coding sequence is TGTGCCAGCAGCCAATTGACAGCCGGCGTTATGCACAATGAGCAGTTCTTC.

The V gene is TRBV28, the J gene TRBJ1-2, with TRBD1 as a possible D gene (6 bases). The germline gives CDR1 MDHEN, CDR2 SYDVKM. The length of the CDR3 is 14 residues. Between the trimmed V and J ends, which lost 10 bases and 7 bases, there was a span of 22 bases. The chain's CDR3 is CATRTEGEMGGYTF. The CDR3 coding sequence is TGTGCCACCCGCACAGAGGGGGAAATGGGTGGCTACACCTTC.

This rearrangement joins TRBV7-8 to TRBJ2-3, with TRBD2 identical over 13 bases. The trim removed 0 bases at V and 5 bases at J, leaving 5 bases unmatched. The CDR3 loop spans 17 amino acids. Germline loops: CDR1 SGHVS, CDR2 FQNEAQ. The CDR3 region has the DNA TGTGCCAGCAGCTTAGCCCGGACTAGCGGGAGTGTAGATACGCAGTATTTT. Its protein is CASSLARTSGSVDTQYF.

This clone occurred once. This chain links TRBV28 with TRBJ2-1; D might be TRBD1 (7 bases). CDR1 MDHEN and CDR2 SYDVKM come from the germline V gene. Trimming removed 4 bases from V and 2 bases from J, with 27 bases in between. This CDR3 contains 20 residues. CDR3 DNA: TGTGCCAGCAGTTCCCGAGTCTCGACAGGGTCCAGGAGGGCCTACAATGAGCAGTTCTTC. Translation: CASSSRVSTGSRRAYNEQFF.

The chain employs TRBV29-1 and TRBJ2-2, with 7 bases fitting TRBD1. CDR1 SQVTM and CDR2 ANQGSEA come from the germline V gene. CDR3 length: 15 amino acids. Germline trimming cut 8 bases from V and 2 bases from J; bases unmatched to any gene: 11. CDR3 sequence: CSPIPGQTNTGELFF. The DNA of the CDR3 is TGCAGCCCCATACCGGGACAGACTAACACCGGGGAGCTGTTTTTT.

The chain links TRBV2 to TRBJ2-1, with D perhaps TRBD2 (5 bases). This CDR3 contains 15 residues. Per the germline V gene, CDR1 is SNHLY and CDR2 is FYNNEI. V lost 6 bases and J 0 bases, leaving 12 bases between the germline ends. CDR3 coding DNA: TGTGCCAGCAGCGACCGGAGGAGCTCCTACAATGAGCAGTTCTTC. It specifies CASSDRRSSYNEQFF. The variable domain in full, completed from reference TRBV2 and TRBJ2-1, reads EPEVTQTPSHQVTQMGQEVILRCVPISNHLYFYWYRQILGQKVEFLVSFYNNEISEKSEIFDDQFSVERPDGSNFTLKIRSTKLEDSAMYFCASSDRRSSYNEQFFGPGTRLTVL.

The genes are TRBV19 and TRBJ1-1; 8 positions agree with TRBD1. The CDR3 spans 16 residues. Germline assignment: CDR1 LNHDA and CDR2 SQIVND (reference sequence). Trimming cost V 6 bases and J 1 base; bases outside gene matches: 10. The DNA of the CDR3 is TGTGCCAGTAGGGAGACAGGGGTAAGGTCGAACACTGAAGCTTTCTTT. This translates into CASRETGVRSNTEAFF.

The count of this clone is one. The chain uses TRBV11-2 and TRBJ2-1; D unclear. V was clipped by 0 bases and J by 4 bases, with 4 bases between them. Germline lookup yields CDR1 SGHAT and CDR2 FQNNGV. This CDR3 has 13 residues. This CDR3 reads CASSLDLYNEQFF. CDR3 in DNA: TGTGCCAGCAGCTTAGATCTTTACAATGAGCAGTTCTTC.

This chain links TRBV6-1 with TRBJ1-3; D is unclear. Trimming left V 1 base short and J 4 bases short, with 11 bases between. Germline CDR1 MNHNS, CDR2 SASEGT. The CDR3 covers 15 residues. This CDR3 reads CASSEGPANGNTIYF. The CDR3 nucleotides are TGTGCCAGCAGTGAAGGACCCGCAAACGGAAACACCATATATTTT.

DNA for the CDR3: TGTGCCAGCAGCGCCGACGGCCGGGGGAACTACGAGCAGTACTTC. This gives the protein CASSADGRGNYEQYF. The J gene is TRBJ2-7, the V gene TRBV11-1; maybe TRBD2 (6 bases). The CDR3 extends over 15 amino acids. V was clipped by 5 bases and J by 3 bases, with 17 bases between them. Germline values: CDR1 SGHAT, CDR2 FQDESV (reference sequence).

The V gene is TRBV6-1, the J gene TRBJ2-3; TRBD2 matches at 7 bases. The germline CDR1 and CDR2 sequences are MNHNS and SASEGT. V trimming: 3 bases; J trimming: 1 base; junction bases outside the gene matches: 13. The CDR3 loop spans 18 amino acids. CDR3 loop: CASSEREIGYVGTDTQYF. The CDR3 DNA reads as TGTGCCAGCAGTGAGCGGGAGATCGGATACGTTGGCACAGATACGCAGTATTTT.

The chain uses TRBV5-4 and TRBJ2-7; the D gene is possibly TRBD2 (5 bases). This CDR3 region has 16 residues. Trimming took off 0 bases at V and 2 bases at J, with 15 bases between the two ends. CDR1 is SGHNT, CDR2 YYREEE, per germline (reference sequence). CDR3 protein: CASSLAGLAKPYEQYF. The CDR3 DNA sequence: TGTGCCAGCAGCTTGGCCGGGCTAGCCAAACCCTACGAGCAGTACTTC.

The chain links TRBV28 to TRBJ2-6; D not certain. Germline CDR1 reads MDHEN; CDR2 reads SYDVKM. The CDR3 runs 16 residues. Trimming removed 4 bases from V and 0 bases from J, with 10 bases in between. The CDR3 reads CASSWPQSSGANVLTF. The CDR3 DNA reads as TGTGCCAGCAGTTGGCCACAGTCCTCTGGGGCCAACGTCCTGACTTTC.

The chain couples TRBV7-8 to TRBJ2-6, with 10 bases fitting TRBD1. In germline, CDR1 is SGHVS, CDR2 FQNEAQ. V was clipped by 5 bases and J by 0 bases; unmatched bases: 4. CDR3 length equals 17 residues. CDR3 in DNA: TGTGCCAGCAGCAGACAGGGGGCCCACTCTGGGGCCAACGTCCTGACTTTC. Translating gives CASSRQGAHSGANVLTF. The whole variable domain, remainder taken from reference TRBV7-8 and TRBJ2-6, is GAGVSQSPRYKVAKRGQDVALRCDPISGHVSLFWYQQALGQGPEFLTYFQNEAQLDKSGLPSDRFFAERPEGSVSTLKIQRTQQEDSAVYLCASSRQGAHSGANVLTFGAGSRLTVL.

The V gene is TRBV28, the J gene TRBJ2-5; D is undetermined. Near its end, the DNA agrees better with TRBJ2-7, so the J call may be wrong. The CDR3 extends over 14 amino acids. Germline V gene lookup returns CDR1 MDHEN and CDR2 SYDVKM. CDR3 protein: CARRLAPFTYEQYF. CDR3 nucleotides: TGTGCCAGGAGACTTGCACCTTTTACCTACGAGCAGTACTTC.

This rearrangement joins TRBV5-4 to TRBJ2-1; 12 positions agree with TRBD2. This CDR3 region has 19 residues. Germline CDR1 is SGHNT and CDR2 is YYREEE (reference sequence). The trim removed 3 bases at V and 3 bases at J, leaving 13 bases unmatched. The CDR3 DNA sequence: TGTGCCAGCAGCTGGCCACCGGGACTAGCGGGTCCGGGCTACAATGAGCAGTTCTTC. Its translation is CASSWPPGLAGPGYNEQFF.

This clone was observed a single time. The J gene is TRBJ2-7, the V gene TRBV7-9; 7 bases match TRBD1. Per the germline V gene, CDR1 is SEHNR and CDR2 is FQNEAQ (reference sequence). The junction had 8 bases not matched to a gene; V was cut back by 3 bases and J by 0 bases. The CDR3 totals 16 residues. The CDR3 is CASSFHGTAFSYEQYF. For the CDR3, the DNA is TGTGCCAGCAGCTTTCACGGGACAGCCTTCTCCTACGAGCAGTACTTC.

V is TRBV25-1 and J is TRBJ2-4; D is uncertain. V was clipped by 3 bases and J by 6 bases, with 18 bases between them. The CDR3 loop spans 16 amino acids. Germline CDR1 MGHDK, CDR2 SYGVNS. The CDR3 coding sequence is TGTGCCAGCAGTGAGGCAAAAAGTAGGGAACCAAACATTCAGTACTTC. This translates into CASSEAKSREPNIQYF.

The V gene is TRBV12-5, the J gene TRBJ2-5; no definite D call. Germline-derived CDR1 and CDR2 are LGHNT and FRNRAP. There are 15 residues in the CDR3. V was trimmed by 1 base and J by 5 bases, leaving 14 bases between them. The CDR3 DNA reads TGTGCTAGTGGTTTGGGAATCGCTAGGAAGGAGACCCAGTACTTC. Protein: CASGLGIARKETQYF.

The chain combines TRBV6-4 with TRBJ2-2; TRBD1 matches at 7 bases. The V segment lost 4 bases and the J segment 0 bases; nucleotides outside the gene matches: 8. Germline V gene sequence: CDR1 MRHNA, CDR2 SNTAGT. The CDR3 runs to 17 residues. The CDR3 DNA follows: TGTGCCAGCAGTGGCTCACCGCAGGGGGCGAACACCGGGGAGCTGTTTTTT. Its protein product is CASSGSPQGANTGELFF.